This T cell receptor (beta chain) was obtained from a study of blood T cell repertoires in COVID-19. The CDR3 loop spans 14 amino acids. Germline CDR1 reads SNHLY; CDR2 reads FYNNEI. V lost 4 bases and J 3 bases, leaving 12 bases between the germline ends. Assay used: immunoSEQ multiplex PCR; TCRdb lists only in-frame clones, some missing. The sample lists roughly 48,000 clones, over 80% occurring once. Source material: peripheral blood. The receptor was derived from a man aged 65 to 79 with acute or convalescent COVID-19. The chain is built from TRBV2 and TRBJ1-1; the D gene is possibly TRBD1 (6 bases). The CDR3 is CASSGQVGDTEAFF. As DNA, the CDR3 is TGTGCCAGCAGTGGACAGGTAGGGGACACTGAAGCTTTCTTT. Looking up the rest from reference TRBV2 and TRBJ1-1 gives the full variable domain: EPEVTQTPSHQVTQMGQEVILRCVPISNHLYFYWYRQILGQKVEFLVSFYNNEISEKSEIFDDQFSVERPDGSNFTLKIRSTKLEDSAMYFCASSGQVGDTEAFFGQGTRLTVV.